A selection of T cell receptor beta chains follows, all from one sample in a study of shared clonotypes between healthy human individuals. Repertoires were generated with immunoSEQ multiplex PCR, while TCRdb's copy carries only in-frame clones and drops some. The table records about 2.4 million clones, approximately 93% of them present only once. Sequencing was done on a sample of naive CD4+ T cells from PBMCs. The receptors originated from a young man in good health. Some clones in this sample may be carry-over from other donors' samples. CDR3s include the opening cysteine and the closing phenylalanine or tryptophan. Fields, in order: V gene, clone size, J gene, D gene, CDR3 protein, CDR3 DNA. The D gene is left open where the match is weak. Only some rows state a clone size, as once, few, many or a class for expanded clones.

v_gene: TRBV28; abundance: once; j_gene: TRBJ1-1; d_gene: -; CDR3aa: CASSLRAGTEAFF; CDR3nt: TGTGCCAGCAGTCTCCGGGCAGGAACTGAAGCTTTCTTT
v_gene: TRBV28; abundance: -; j_gene: TRBJ1-5; d_gene: -; CDR3aa: CASSFPPGFGQPQHF; CDR3nt: TGTGCCAGCAGTTTCCCGCCCGGGTTTGGGCAGCCCCAGCATTTT
v_gene: TRBV9; abundance: -; j_gene: TRBJ2-1; d_gene: TRBD1; CDR3aa: CASSVAGGNYNEQFF; CDR3nt: TGTGCCAGCAGCGTAGCAGGGGGCAACTACAATGAGCAGTTCTTC
v_gene: TRBV7-2; abundance: -; j_gene: TRBJ2-2; d_gene: -; CDR3aa: CASSLYTGELFF; CDR3nt: TGTGCCAGCAGCTTATACACCGGGGAGCTGTTTTTT
v_gene: TRBV19; abundance: -; j_gene: TRBJ2-7; d_gene: TRBD1; CDR3aa: CASSSPGQGSYEQYF; CDR3nt: TGTGCCAGTAGCAGCCCGGGACAGGGGTCCTACGAGCAGTACTTC
v_gene: TRBV7-9; abundance: -; j_gene: TRBJ2-1; d_gene: TRBD2; CDR3aa: CASRTLAGPTGEQFF; CDR3nt: TGTGCCAGCAGAACACTAGCGGGTCCCACGGGTGAGCAGTTCTTC
v_gene: TRBV10-1; abundance: -; j_gene: TRBJ1-3; d_gene: -; CDR3aa: CASSEEGIGGNTIYF; CDR3nt: TGCGCCAGCAGTGAGGAAGGGATAGGTGGAAACACCATATATTTT
v_gene: TRBV18; abundance: -; j_gene: TRBJ1-2; d_gene: -; CDR3aa: CASSPETGGIGYTF; CDR3nt: TGTGCCAGCTCACCGGAGACAGGTGGTATCGGCTACACCTTC
v_gene: TRBV20-1; abundance: -; j_gene: TRBJ2-1; d_gene: -; CDR3aa: CSAGVGQFF; CDR3nt: TGCAGTGCTGGGGTAGGGCAGTTCTTC
v_gene: TRBV7-2; abundance: -; j_gene: TRBJ2-3; d_gene: -; CDR3aa: CASSLSGTSTDTQYF; CDR3nt: TGTGCCAGCAGCCTCTCCGGGACTAGCACAGATACGCAGTATTTT
v_gene: TRBV5-8; abundance: -; j_gene: TRBJ2-5; d_gene: -; CDR3aa: CASSLLIRGSETQYF; CDR3nt: TGTGCCAGCAGCTTGTTAATTAGGGGCTCAGAGACCCAGTACTTC
v_gene: TRBV1; abundance: -; j_gene: TRBJ2-1; d_gene: -; CDR3aa: CTSSQDGPWTSGRNEQFF; CDR3nt: TGCACCAGCAGCCAAGATGGCCCTTGGACTAGCGGGCGGAATGAGCAGTTCTTC
v_gene: TRBV15; abundance: -; j_gene: TRBJ1-2; d_gene: -; CDR3aa: CATSRAGAPRGYTF; CDR3nt: TGTGCCACCAGCAGAGCGGGGGCGCCTCGTGGCTACACCTTC
v_gene: TRBV29-1; abundance: -; j_gene: TRBJ1-1; d_gene: -; CDR3aa: CSVVSQGWDTEAFF; CDR3nt: TGCAGCGTTGTATCACAGGGCTGGGACACTGAAGCTTTCTTT
v_gene: TRBV6-6; abundance: -; j_gene: TRBJ2-7; d_gene: -; CDR3aa: CASTTGRDEQYF; CDR3nt: TGTGCCAGCACGACAGGGAGGGACGAGCAGTACTTC
v_gene: TRBV28; abundance: -; j_gene: TRBJ1-2; d_gene: -; CDR3aa: CASSAFSNYGYTF; CDR3nt: TGTGCCAGCAGCGCATTTTCTAACTATGGCTACACCTTC
v_gene: TRBV6-1; abundance: -; j_gene: TRBJ2-2; d_gene: TRBD2; CDR3aa: CASSERLREGDSGELFF; CDR3nt: TGTGCCAGCAGTGAAAGGTTACGGGAGGGGGATAGCGGGGAGCTGTTTTTT
v_gene: TRBV11-2; abundance: once; j_gene: TRBJ2-1; d_gene: -; CDR3aa: CASSLGPAPIAAQFF; CDR3nt: TGTGCCAGCAGCTTAGGTCCGGCCCCAATAGCGGCCCAGTTCTTC
v_gene: TRBV5-1; abundance: -; j_gene: TRBJ1-1; d_gene: -; CDR3aa: CASSLGHKNAEAFF; CDR3nt: TGCGCCAGCAGCTTGGGACATAAAAACGCTGAAGCTTTCTTT
v_gene: TRBV4-2; abundance: -; j_gene: TRBJ2-2; d_gene: TRBD1; CDR3aa: CASSQPFRTGAWDTGELFF; CDR3nt: TGTGCCAGCAGCCAACCCTTCAGGACAGGGGCTTGGGACACCGGGGAGCTGTTTTTT
v_gene: TRBV5-1; abundance: -; j_gene: TRBJ1-1; d_gene: -; CDR3aa: CASSLVGERGTEAFF; CDR3nt: TGCGCCAGCAGCTTGGTGGGGGAAAGAGGCACTGAAGCTTTCTTT
v_gene: TRBV25-1; abundance: -; j_gene: TRBJ2-2; d_gene: -; CDR3aa: CASSDPTKSSYTGELFF; CDR3nt: TGTGCCAGCAGTGACCCTACAAAGAGTTCTTACACCGGGGAGCTGTTTTTT
v_gene: TRBV5-1; abundance: -; j_gene: TRBJ2-2; d_gene: -; CDR3aa: CASGERQVNTGELFF; CDR3nt: TGCGCCAGCGGCGAGCGACAGGTGAACACCGGGGAGCTGTTTTTT
v_gene: TRBV28; abundance: once; j_gene: TRBJ2-1; d_gene: -; CDR3aa: CASSLTYNEQFF; CDR3nt: TGTGCCAGCAGTTTAACGTACAATGAGCAGTTCTTC
v_gene: TRBV11-2; abundance: -; j_gene: TRBJ2-7; d_gene: -; CDR3aa: CASSLYRQGTYEQYF; CDR3nt: TGTGCCAGCAGCTTATATCGGCAGGGCACCTACGAGCAGTACTTC
v_gene: TRBV27; abundance: -; j_gene: TRBJ2-3; d_gene: TRBD2; CDR3aa: CASSSSGDTQYF; CDR3nt: TGTGCCAGCAGTTCTAGCGGGGATACGCAGTATTTT